These 14 T cell receptor beta chains share one sample of origin, sequenced in a study of shared clonotypes between healthy human individuals. Method: immunoSEQ multiplex PCR; TCRdb's copy keeps in-frame clones and lacks some. Of roughly 2,300,000 clones in the sample, around 93% were seen once. The sample taken for sequencing was naive CD4+ T cells from PBMCs. As to subset: CD45RA+ positively selected. These receptors were taken from a man aged 18 to 35 in good health. Some clones in this sample may be carry-over from other donors' samples.

Concerning this clone: Compared with germline, one end of the junction differs, possibly owing to a read error. The rearrangement links TRBV19 to TRBJ1-2; D unresolved. From germline, CDR1 is LNHDA and CDR2 SQIVND (reference sequence). This CDR3 has 13 residues. CDR3 residues: CASSIREQNRAAF. In nucleotides, the CDR3 is TGTGCCAGTAGTATAAGGGAACAAAACCGCGCAGCCTTC.

The V and J genes are TRBV11-3 and TRBJ2-7; no clear D gene. CDR3 length: 13 amino acids. Germline lookup yields CDR1 SGHNT and CDR2 YENEEA. Trimming removed 5 bases at V and 3 bases at J, with 11 bases between. The CDR3 coding sequence is TGTGCCAGCAGCAACTTTACGGGCTACGAGCAGTACTTC. Translated: CASSNFTGYEQYF.

The chain couples TRBV28 to TRBJ2-1; 8 bases are a match to TRBD2. CDR3 length equals 16 residues. V dropped 6 bases and J dropped 2; count of bases not matched to a gene: 9. Germline V gives CDR1 MDHEN, CDR2 SYDVKM. CDR3 bases: TGTGCCAGCAGACCTCGCGGGGGGCGTACCTACAATGAGCAGTTCTTC. Translation: CASRPRGGRTYNEQFF.

V usage is TRBV13 and J usage is TRBJ1-1; tentatively, D is TRBD1 (5 bases). V was pared by 3 bases and J by 8 bases, with 10 bases between. This CDR3 region has 12 residues. Germline CDR1 and CDR2: PRHDT and FYEKMQ (reference sequence). CDR3 region: CASSFKGVEAFF. The CDR3 DNA sequence: TGTGCCAGCAGCTTCAAAGGGGTAGAAGCTTTCTTT.

The chain couples TRBV18 to TRBJ2-1; D ambiguous. CDR3 size: 13 residues. The V end lost 2 bases, the J end lost 5 bases, and 7 bases lay between the germline ends. Germline V lookup: CDR1 KGHSH, CDR2 LQKENI. Here the CDR3 DNA reads TGTGCCAGCTCACCATATCTAGACAATGAGCAGTTCTTC. Translation gives CASSPYLDNEQFF.

The chain links TRBV27 to TRBJ1-2, with TRBD1 matching over 9 bases. The CDR3 contains 13 residues. The V and J ends lost 7 bases and 6 bases, in that order; junction bases with no gene match: 6. Germline values: CDR1 MNHEY, CDR2 SMNVEV (reference sequence). The CDR3 DNA reads as TGTGCCAGCACCAAAAGACAGGGGGATGGCTACACCTTC. As protein: CASTKRQGDGYTF.

This chain connects TRBV5-1 to TRBJ2-2; TRBD1 is a possible D gene (6 bases). Per the germline V gene, CDR1 is SGHRS and CDR2 is YFSETQ. The V end was cut by 0 bases, the J end by 5 bases, with 11 bases between. The CDR3 totals 15 residues. The CDR3 is CASSLGQAATGELFF. In DNA form, the CDR3 reads TGCGCCAGCAGCTTGGGACAGGCGGCAACCGGGGAGCTGTTTTTT.

This chain connects TRBV5-4 to TRBJ1-1, with D uncertain. This CDR3 comprises 15 residues. V lost 6 bases, J lost 7 bases, and 22 bases lay in between. Germline V gene sequence: CDR1 SGHNT, CDR2 YYREEE (reference sequence). As DNA, the CDR3 is TGTGCCAGCACCGATTCCGGACCAGGCCGCGGTGAAGCTTTCTTT. Translating it yields CASTDSGPGRGEAFF.

V and J are TRBV19 and TRBJ1-3, with 7 positions matching TRBD1. Germline values: CDR1 LNHDA, CDR2 SQIVND (reference sequence). The CDR3 extends over 14 amino acids. Germline trimming cut 6 bases from V and 4 bases from J; bases unmatched to any gene: 6. Here the CDR3 DNA reads TGTGCCAGTAGCCCACAGGGGAGCGGAAACACCATATATTTT. Encoded protein: CASSPQGSGNTIYF. Filled out from reference TRBV19 and TRBJ1-3, the complete variable domain reads DGGITQSPKYLFRKEGQNVTLSCEQNLNHDAMYWYRQDPGQGLRLIYYSQIVNDFQKGDIAEGYSVSREKKESFPLTVTSAQKNPTAFYLCASSPQGSGNTIYFGEGSWLTVV.

The chain joins TRBV6-6 to TRBJ1-1; 8 nucleotides agree with TRBD1. This CDR3 contains 14 residues. J gave up 6 bases and V 3 bases, and 6 bases lay outside the gene matches. Germline V gives CDR1 MNHNY, CDR2 SVGAGI (reference sequence). CDR3 sequence: CASSYSQGAAEAFF. CDR3 DNA: TGTGCCAGCAGTTATTCCCAGGGGGCAGCTGAAGCTTTCTTT.

The V call is TRBV18, the J call TRBJ2-7, with TRBD1 identical over 11 bases. V shed 3 bases and J 11 bases; nucleotides not matched to a gene: 9. The germline CDR1 and CDR2 sequences are KGHSH and LQKENI. The CDR3 consists of 14 residues. This chain's CDR3 is CASSPDRGLGQEYF. The CDR3 DNA reads as TGTGCCAGCTCACCGGACAGGGGGCTGGGTCAGGAGTACTTC.

Points on this clone: This CDR3 is also generated by other DNA sequences in the sample. The chain carries TRBV5-4 and TRBJ1-3; possible D gene TRBD1, 5 bases. Per germline, CDR1 SGHNT and CDR2 YYREEE (reference sequence). This CDR3 contains 14 residues. V was clipped by 2 bases and J by 0 bases, with 6 bases between them. The DNA of the CDR3 is TGTGCCAGCAGCTTAGACAGCTCTGGAAACACCATATATTTT. As protein: CASSLDSSGNTIYF.

J is TRBJ2-3 and V is TRBV2; 8 bases map to TRBD2. This CDR3 comprises 14 residues. Trimming cost V 6 bases and J 2 bases; bases outside gene matches: 4. In germline, CDR1 is SNHLY, CDR2 FYNNEI. CDR3 sequence: CASRRGGTTDTQYF. DNA of the CDR3: TGTGCCAGCAGGCGCGGGGGGACCACAGATACGCAGTATTTT.

The chain uses TRBV6-5 and TRBJ2-5; D might be TRBD2 (6 bases). The J call is doubtful: the DNA matches TRBJ2-7 better. This CDR3 comprises 14 residues. Germline V lookup: CDR1 MNHEY, CDR2 SVGAGI. CDR3 DNA sequence: TGTGCCAGCGCCTGGCGGGACGGTTCCTACGAGCAGTACTTC. This codes for CASAWRDGSYEQYF.